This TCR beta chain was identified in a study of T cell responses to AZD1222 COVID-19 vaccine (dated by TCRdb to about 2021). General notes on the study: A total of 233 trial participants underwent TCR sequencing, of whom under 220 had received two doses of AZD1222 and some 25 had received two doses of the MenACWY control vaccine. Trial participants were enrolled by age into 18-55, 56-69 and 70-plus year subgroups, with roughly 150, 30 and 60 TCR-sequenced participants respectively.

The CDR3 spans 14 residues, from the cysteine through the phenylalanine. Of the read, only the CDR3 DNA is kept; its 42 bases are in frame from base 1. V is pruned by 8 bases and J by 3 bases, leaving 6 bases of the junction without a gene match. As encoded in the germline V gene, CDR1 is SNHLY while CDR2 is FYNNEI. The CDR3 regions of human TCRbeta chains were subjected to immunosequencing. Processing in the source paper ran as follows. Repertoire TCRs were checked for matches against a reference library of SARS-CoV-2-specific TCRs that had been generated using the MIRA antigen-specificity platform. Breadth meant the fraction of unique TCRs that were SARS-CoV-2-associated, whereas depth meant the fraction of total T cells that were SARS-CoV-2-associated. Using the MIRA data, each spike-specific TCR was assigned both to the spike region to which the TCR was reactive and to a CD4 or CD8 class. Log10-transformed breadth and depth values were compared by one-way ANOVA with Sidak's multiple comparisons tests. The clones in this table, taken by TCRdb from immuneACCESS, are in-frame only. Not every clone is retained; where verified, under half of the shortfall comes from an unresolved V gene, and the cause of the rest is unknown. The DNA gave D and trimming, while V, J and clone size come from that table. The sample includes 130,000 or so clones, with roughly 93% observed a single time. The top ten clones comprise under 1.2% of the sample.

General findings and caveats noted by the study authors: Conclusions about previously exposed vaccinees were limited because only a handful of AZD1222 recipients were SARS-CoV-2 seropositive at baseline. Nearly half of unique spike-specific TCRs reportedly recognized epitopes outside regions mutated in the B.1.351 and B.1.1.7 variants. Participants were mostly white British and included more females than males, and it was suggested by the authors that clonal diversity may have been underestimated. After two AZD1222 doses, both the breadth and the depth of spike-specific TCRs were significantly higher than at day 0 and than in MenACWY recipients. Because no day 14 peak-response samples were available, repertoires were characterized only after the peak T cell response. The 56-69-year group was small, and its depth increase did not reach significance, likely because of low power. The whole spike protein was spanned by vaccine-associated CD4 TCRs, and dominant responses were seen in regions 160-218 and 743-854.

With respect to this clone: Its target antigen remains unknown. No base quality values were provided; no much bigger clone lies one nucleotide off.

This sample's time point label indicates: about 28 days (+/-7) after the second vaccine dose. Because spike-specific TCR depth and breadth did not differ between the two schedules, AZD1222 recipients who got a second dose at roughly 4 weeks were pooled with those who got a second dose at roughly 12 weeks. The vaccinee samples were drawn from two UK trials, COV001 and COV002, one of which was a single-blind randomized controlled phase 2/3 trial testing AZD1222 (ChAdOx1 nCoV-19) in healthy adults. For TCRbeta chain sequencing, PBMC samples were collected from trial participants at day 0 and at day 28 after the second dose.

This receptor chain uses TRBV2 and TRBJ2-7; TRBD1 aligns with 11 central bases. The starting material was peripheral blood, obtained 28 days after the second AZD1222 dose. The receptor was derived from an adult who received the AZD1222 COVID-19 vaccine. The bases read TGTGCCAGCGGGGGTGGGACAGGGGGCTACGAGCAGTACTTC. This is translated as CASGGGTGGYEQYF.